A single sample is the source of the 21 T cell receptor beta chains below, sequenced in a study of T-cell reconstitution after alpha-beta-depleted transplantation in children (dated by TCRdb to the mid-2010s). Preparation of the library involved PCR. For sequencing, an Illumina HiSeq 2500 was employed. To normalize quantification of the TCRbeta repertoire, the TCR libraries were built with molecular barcoding that relied on unique molecular identifiers. In-frame beta chains were kept once TCRdb had trimmed the public reads at Q25 with fastp and called clones with MiXCR. Identical CDR3 proteins give one entry, which carries the most common genes and DNA. For this sample there are roughly 110,000 distinct CDR3 sequences; 10% to 13% appear just once. The top ten hold about 34% of the sample. The label giving this sample's treatment or condition can be read as: allogeneic hematopoietic cell transplantation with graft depleted of TCRalphabeta T cells and CD19 B cells.

The sequencing used PBMCs, collected before TCRalphabeta/CD19-depleted stem cell transplant. These receptor sequences come from a boy younger than 10 with acute lymphoblastic leukemia, due to receive a stem cell transplant.

This clonotype was picked up many times. The chain carries TRBV5-8 and TRBJ1-1; TRBD1 matches at 7 bases. The CDR3 has 15 amino acids. CDR1 and CDR2 from the germline V gene are SGHTS and YDEGEE. V gave up 0 bases and J gave up 10 bases; unmatched junction bases: 12. The CDR3: CASSLEPGGTRGAFF. The CDR3, as DNA: TGTGCCAGCAGCTTGGAGCCAGGGGGGACTAGGGGAGCTTTCTTT.

This clonotype has ten or more counts. The gene calls are TRBV6-6 and TRBJ2-7; D unclear. V dropped 4 bases and J dropped 9 bases, with 10 bases sitting between them. Germline loops: CDR1 MNHNY, CDR2 SVGAGI (reference sequence). The CDR3 runs 11 residues. The CDR3 here is CASSSQRPQYF. In DNA form, the CDR3 reads TGTGCCAGCAGTTCACAACGACCGCAGTACTTC.

The chain employs TRBV5-6 and TRBJ2-1, with TRBD1 as a possible D gene (6 bases). V was shortened by 4 bases and J by 4 bases, with 15 bases between the two germline ends. CDR3 length: 15 residues. Germline-derived CDR1 and CDR2 are SGHDT and YYEEEE. CDR3 sequence (DNA): TGTGCCAGCAGCGCGGCCGGGACATCATACAATGAGCAGTTCTTC. It yields the protein CASSAAGTSYNEQFF.

There are many counts of this clonotype. J is TRBJ1-1 and V is TRBV19; D not resolved. CDR3 length equals 12 residues. Germline loops: CDR1 LNHDA, CDR2 SQIVND (reference sequence). V was cut by 0 bases and J by 7 bases, with 6 bases left in between. The DNA for the CDR3 is TGTGCCAGTAGTATAGATCCGAGTGAAGCTTTCTTT. Amino acid sequence: CASSIDPSEAFF.

This clonotype was observed many times. The rearrangement uses TRBV5-1 and TRBJ2-3; TRBD2 matches 8 bases. CDR3 length: 18 residues. Germline values: CDR1 SGHRS, CDR2 YFSETQ. The V gene end was trimmed by 3 bases and the J gene end by 2 bases; junction bases not matched to a gene: 14. The CDR3 DNA reads TGCGCCAGCAGCTGGACGATCGCTAGCGGGCGAGTCACAGATACGCAGTATTTT. It yields the protein CASSWTIASGRVTDTQYF.

The CDR3 DNA reads as TGCAGCGTTGCGATGCAGGGGGGTTCAGGGACCCAGTACTTC. This codes for CSVAMQGGSGTQYF. The gene calls are TRBV29-1 and TRBJ2-5; the D gene is possibly TRBD1 (7 bases). Between the trimmed V and J ends, which lost 4 bases and 7 bases, there was a span of 19 bases. This CDR3 has 14 amino acids. Germline CDR1 and CDR2: SQVTM and ANQGSEA. The variable domain in full, with the rest retrieved from reference TRBV29-1 and TRBJ2-5, is SAVISQKPSRDICQRGTSLTIQCQVDSQVTMMFWYRQQPGQSLTLIATANQGSEATYESGFVIDKFPISRPNLTFSTLTVSNMSPEDSSIYLCSVAMQGGSGTQYFGPGTRLLVL.

The chain combines TRBV4-2 with TRBJ2-5; D is ambiguous. This CDR3 region has 14 residues. Between the trimmed V and J ends, which lost 10 bases and 3 bases, there was a span of 18 bases. Germline loops: CDR1 LGHNA, CDR2 YNFKEQ. This CDR3 is CAMSPGPGKETQYF. CDR3 sequence (DNA): TGTGCCATGAGCCCCGGGCCAGGAAAAGAGACCCAGTACTTC.

The J gene is TRBJ2-3, the V gene TRBV28; D possibly matches TRBD1 or TRBD2 (5 bases each). V lost 8 bases and J 3 bases, leaving 24 bases between the germline ends. This CDR3 region has 17 residues. Germline CDR1 is MDHEN and CDR2 is SYDVKM. The CDR3 sequence is CASGLGVVWGGTDTQYF. The CDR3 coding sequence is TGTGCCAGCGGCTTGGGGGTAGTCTGGGGTGGAACAGATACGCAGTATTTT. The full variable domain, with the rest looked up from reference TRBV28 and TRBJ2-3, is DVKVTQSSRYLVKRTGEKVFLECVQDMDHENMFWYRQDPGLGLRLIYFSYDVKMKEKGDIPEGYSVSREKKERFSLILESASTNQTSMYLCASGLGVVWGGTDTQYFGPGTRLTVL.

This clonotype was seen repeatedly, ten times or more. The rearrangement joins TRBV7-9 to TRBJ2-3; perhaps TRBD1 as D (5 bases). The CDR3 extends over 15 amino acids. Germline V gene data show CDR1 as SEHNR and CDR2 as FQNEAQ (reference sequence). Trimming took 1 base from V and 2 from J, leaving 10 bases between them. Here the CDR3 reads CASSLEGPSTDTQYF. Written as DNA, the CDR3 is TGTGCCAGCAGCTTAGAGGGGCCCTCCACAGATACGCAGTATTTT. Full variable domain (outside the CDR3, taken from reference TRBV7-9 and TRBJ2-3): DTGVSQNPRHKITKRGQNVTFRCDPISEHNRLYWYRQTLGQGPEFLTYFQNEAQLEKSRLLSDRFSAERPKGSFSTLEIQRTEQGDSAMYLCASSLEGPSTDTQYFGPGTRLTVL.

J is TRBJ2-5 and V is TRBV20-1; TRBD2 is a possible D gene (5 bases). This CDR3 comprises 14 residues. Germline CDR1 DFQATT, CDR2 SNEGSKA (reference sequence). Trimming removed 0 bases from V and 5 bases from J, with 13 bases in between. The CDR3 DNA reads TGCAGTGCTAGAGATTTTCTTAGCGTGGAGACCCAGTACTTC. Encoded protein: CSARDFLSVETQYF.

This chain uses TRBV24-1 with TRBJ2-1; 11 bases match TRBD2. The CDR3 totals 17 residues. Looked up from germline, CDR1 is KGHDR and CDR2 is SFDVKD. Trimming at V came to 1 base and at J to 6 bases, leaving 7 bases not matched to a gene. CDR3 region: CATSDFRGLAERNEQFF. The CDR3, as DNA: TGTGCCACCAGTGATTTTCGGGGACTAGCGGAACGCAATGAGCAGTTCTTC.

This clonotype was observed at least ten times. The chain uses TRBV5-1 and TRBJ2-1; D ambiguous. The CDR3 is 16 residues long. CDR1 is SGHRS, CDR2 YFSETQ, per germline. Trimming cost V 4 bases and J 1 base, with 15 bases left between them. The CDR3 loop reads CASSQSERKSYNEQFF. CDR3 sequence (DNA): TGCGCCAGCAGCCAATCGGAGAGGAAATCCTACAATGAGCAGTTCTTC.

This clonotype was recorded many times. This chain links TRBV5-1 with TRBJ2-1; 11 bases are a match to TRBD2. After removal of 4 bases from V and 6 bases from J, the junction contained 3 bases not matched to a gene. Germline values: CDR1 SGHRS, CDR2 YFSETQ. This CDR3 is built from 14 residues. CDR3 sequence (DNA): TGCGCCAGCAGCAAAGGGACTAGCGGCAATGAGCAGTTCTTC. It yields the protein CASSKGTSGNEQFF.

This sequence joins TRBV20-1 and TRBJ1-2; unclear D gene. The CDR3 consists of 12 residues. V was cut by 0 bases and J by 9 bases, with 11 bases left in between. In germline, CDR1 is DFQATT, CDR2 SNEGSKA (reference sequence). In DNA, the CDR3 is TGCAGTGCTAGAGATCGGAGCGCACGCTACACCTTC. This gives the protein CSARDRSARYTF.

As to this clonotype: The CDR3 carries no conserved terminal phenylalanine or tryptophan, so it likely arises from a read error. The rearrangement joins TRBV20-1 to TRBJ1-4, with 8 bases fitting TRBD1. V trimming: 6 bases; J trimming: 1 base; junction bases outside the gene matches: 4. Germline CDR1 is DFQATT and CDR2 is SNEGSKA (reference sequence). This CDR3 comprises 14 residues. The CDR3 DNA sequence: TGCAGTGCCATTGACAGGGGAACTAATGAAAAACTGTTTTGT. It yields the protein CSAIDRGTNEKLFC.

The genes are TRBV20-1 and TRBJ1-5; D is ambiguous. V lost 3 bases to trimming and J lost 5 bases, with 11 bases between them. The germline V gene has CDR1 DFQATT and CDR2 SNEGSKA (reference sequence). CDR3 size: 13 residues. The CDR3 spells CSASRPVDQPQHF. The CDR3 DNA sequence: TGCAGTGCTAGTAGGCCAGTGGATCAGCCCCAGCATTTT.

The chain joins TRBV5-6 to TRBJ1-2; D may be TRBD1 (5 bases). CDR1 and CDR2 (germline): SGHDT, YYEEEE. This CDR3 contains 13 residues. V lost 4 bases, J lost 4 bases, and 11 bases lay in between. CDR3 residues: CASSPDSLYGYTF. The CDR3 nucleotides are TGTGCCAGCAGCCCCGACAGCCTCTATGGCTACACCTTC.

This clonotype was seen only a few times. CDR3 region: CASSPTGVPNEQFF. In nucleotides, the CDR3 is TGTGCCAGCAGCCCGACAGGGGTACCGAATGAGCAGTTCTTC. V and J are TRBV7-9 and TRBJ2-1; 8 nucleotides agree with TRBD1. V dropped 5 bases and J dropped 7; count of bases not matched to a gene: 7. Germline V gene lookup returns CDR1 SEHNR and CDR2 FQNEAQ (reference sequence). CDR3 length: 14 residues. Complete variable domain (other parts from reference TRBV7-9 and TRBJ2-1): DTGVSQNPRHKITKRGQNVTFRCDPISEHNRLYWYRQTLGQGPEFLTYFQNEAQLEKSRLLSDRFSAERPKGSFSTLEIQRTEQGDSAMYLCASSPTGVPNEQFFGPGTRLTVL.

V gene TRBV28 combines with J gene TRBJ2-7, with D perhaps TRBD2 (6 bases). Germline CDR1 reads MDHEN; CDR2 reads SYDVKM. CDR3 length: 16 residues. V lost 4 bases, J lost 3 bases, and 19 bases lay in between. The CDR3 bases are TGTGCCAGCAGTTCTCCTGGGGACGGGAGCTTCTACGAGCAGTACTTC. Encoded protein: CASSSPGDGSFYEQYF.

This clonotype was observed many times. The rearrangement links TRBV18 to TRBJ2-3, with D possibly matching TRBD1 (6 bases). Trimming left V 0 bases short and J 0 bases short, with 10 bases between. There are 16 residues in the CDR3. Germline assignment: CDR1 KGHSH and CDR2 LQKENI. CDR3 DNA sequence: TGTGCCAGCTCACCACCCCGGACAGATAGCACAGATACGCAGTATTTT. This sequence encodes CASSPPRTDSTDTQYF.

This clonotype has more than one count but fewer than ten. This sequence joins TRBV6-1 and TRBJ2-1; 7 bases are shared with TRBD2. The ends lost 7 bases at V and 2 bases at J; junction bases unmatched: 5. CDR1 and CDR2 from the germline V gene are MNHNS and SASEGT. This CDR3 is built from 14 residues. CDR3 in amino acids: CASTLLATYNEQFF. CDR3 sequence (DNA): TGTGCCAGCACCCTACTAGCGACCTACAATGAGCAGTTCTTC.